Listed here are 14 T cell receptor beta chains from one sample, sequenced in a study of graft-versus-host responses after intestinal transplantation. Only in-frame clones appear in the TCRdb table, and some are missing; sequencing was by immunoSEQ multiplex PCR. The table has around 33,000 clones, approximately 96% seen once. Sequencing used PBMCs, obtained 16 days after intestinal transplant. The receptors were gathered from a human patient who received an intestinal transplant, so some T cells may come from the graft donor.

A word on this clone: The CDR3 ends on some other residue instead of the conserved phenylalanine or tryptophan, so this is likely a read error. The gene calls are TRBV30 and TRBJ2-7; 7 bases align to TRBD1. The germline V gene has CDR1 GTSNPN and CDR2 SVGIG (reference sequence). J was trimmed by 5 bases and V by 2 bases; bases with no gene match: 3. This CDR3 region has 12 residues. CDR3 residues: CAWSPQGDEQYL. The CDR3 coding sequence is TGTGCCTGGAGTCCCCAGGGGGACGAGCAGTACCTC.

The chain combines TRBV6-6 with TRBJ1-2; D not resolved. The CDR3 is 14 residues long. Trimming removed 0 bases at V and 2 bases at J, with 7 bases between. The germline V gene encodes CDR1 MNHNY and CDR2 SVGAGI (reference sequence). The CDR3 nucleotides read TGTGCCAGCAGTTACTCAGTCAGAAACTATGGCTACACCTTC. Its protein product is CASSYSVRNYGYTF.

The chain has TRBV6-6 and TRBJ2-1, with 8 bases matching TRBD2. Germline V gene data show CDR1 as MNHNY and CDR2 as SVGAGI (reference sequence). CDR3 length: 14 amino acids. Trimming at V came to 2 bases and at J to 4 bases, leaving 1 base not matched to a gene. DNA for the CDR3: TGTGCCAGCAGTTACAGCGGGAGTTACAATGAGCAGTTCTTC. Amino acid sequence: CASSYSGSYNEQFF.

The chain is built from TRBV6-5 and TRBJ1-1, with TRBD1 as a possible D gene (6 bases). The CDR3 is made up of 13 amino acids. Germline V CDR1 and CDR2: MNHEY, SVGAGI. V was clipped by 6 bases and J by 7 bases, with 15 bases between them. In DNA form, the CDR3 reads TGTGCCAGCAGAGAAAGGGGGACACTTGAAGCTTTCTTT. This gives the protein CASRERGTLEAFF.

The chain has TRBV12-2 and TRBJ1-5; TRBD1, the D gene given by the table, was not confirmed from the DNA. TRBV12-2 is tagged as a pseudogene. The CDR3 runs 19 residues. The CDR3 DNA sequence: TGTGCAAGTCGCTGTTACCAAGGGTACCCCGGGACAGGTCTTCAGCCCCAGCATTTT. This gives the protein CASRCYQGYPGTGLQPQHF.

The genes are TRBV5-6 and TRBJ2-3; D is undetermined. Germline V CDR1 and CDR2: SGHDT, YYEEEE. Deletions cut 2 bases from V and 12 bases from J, with 19 bases between. This CDR3 spans 14 amino acids. CDR3 in amino acids: CASSFYLVTKAQYF. CDR3 bases: TGTGCCAGCAGCTTTTACCTTGTTACTAAGGCTCAGTATTTT.

The sample holds one count of this clone. The chain couples TRBV11-1 to TRBJ2-5; 7 nucleotides match TRBD2. The CDR3 runs to 16 residues. Germline V CDR1 and CDR2: SGHAT, FQDESV (reference sequence). V lost 5 bases to trimming and J lost 10 bases; unmatched junction nucleotides: 19. The CDR3 spells CASSPRSGAGIGSQYF. CDR3 sequence (DNA): TGTGCCAGCAGCCCTCGTAGTGGAGCGGGAATCGGAAGCCAGTACTTC.

The rearrangement links TRBV6-1 to TRBJ2-5; D might be TRBD1 (5 bases). Per the germline V gene, CDR1 is MNHNS and CDR2 is SASEGT. The CDR3 has 17 residues. The V gene lost 0 bases and the J gene lost 4 bases, with 18 bases spanning the gap. CDR3 bases: TGTGCCAGCAGTGAAGCGGTGACAGCCTTAATGGGAGAGACCCAGTACTTC. It is translated as CASSEAVTALMGETQYF.

The chain carries TRBV4-1 and TRBJ1-5; D call uncertain. The CDR3 runs 15 residues. Deletions cut 1 base from V and 0 bases from J, with 7 bases between. From germline, CDR1 is MGHRA and CDR2 YSYEKL. In DNA, the CDR3 is TGCGCCAGCAGCCAAGGTCCACGTAGCAATCAGCCCCAGCATTTT. It specifies CASSQGPRSNQPQHF.

This clone was detected once. The chain recombines TRBV19 with TRBJ2-5; possibly TRBD1 for D (6 bases). Germline-derived CDR1 and CDR2 are LNHDA and SQIVND (reference sequence). Trimming removed 5 bases from V and 4 bases from J, with 11 bases in between. The CDR3 has 13 amino acids. DNA of the CDR3: TGTGCCAGTAGTCCGGGACAAGGAGAGACCCAGTACTTC. Its protein is CASSPGQGETQYF.

This clone came up a few times. V and J are TRBV19 and TRBJ1-3; no reliable D call. The germline gives CDR1 LNHDA, CDR2 SQIVND (reference sequence). There are 13 residues in the CDR3. Trimming took 5 bases from V and 0 from J, leaving 5 bases between them. CDR3: CASSRFSGNTIYF. The CDR3 DNA reads TGTGCCAGTAGTCGGTTCTCTGGAAACACCATATATTTT.

This chain joins TRBV4-1 and TRBJ2-3, with 8 bases matching TRBD2. Germline-derived CDR1 and CDR2 are MGHRA and YSYEKL. With V trimmed by 4 bases and J by 1 base, 10 bases remained unmatched. There are 17 residues in the CDR3. CDR3 protein: CASSPRGGLYGTDTQYF. The CDR3 DNA reads as TGCGCCAGCAGCCCTCGGGGGGGGCTCTATGGCACAGATACGCAGTATTTT.

The gene calls are TRBV5-4 and TRBJ2-1; 8 nucleotides match TRBD2. Per germline, CDR1 SGHNT and CDR2 YYREEE (reference sequence). This CDR3 region has 17 residues. J lost 1 base, V lost 5 bases, and 11 bases had no gene match. CDR3: CASRERLAGLSYNEQFF. DNA for the CDR3: TGTGCCAGCAGAGAGAGATTAGCGGGGCTATCCTACAATGAGCAGTTCTTC.

The V call is TRBV6-1, the J call TRBJ2-7; TRBD1 matches at 9 bases. CDR1 is MNHNS and CDR2 is SASEGT in the germline V gene. V gave up 4 bases and J gave up 1 base; unmatched junction bases: 8. This CDR3 comprises 16 residues. This CDR3 is CASSALSGTGSYEQYF. In DNA form, the CDR3 reads TGTGCCAGCAGTGCCTTATCCGGGACAGGGTCCTACGAGCAGTACTTC.